This passage covers 30 T cell receptor beta chains from one sample sequenced in a study of T cells in Graves' hyperthyroidism and ophthalmopathy. Regions amplified from RNA transcripts were the TCR beta CDR3 regions. Carried out on the TCR CDR3, a first-round RT-PCR used the HTBI primer set. TCRdb reprocessed the multiplex PCR reads with MiXCR, giving one entry per CDR3 protein. The repertoire includes under 550,000 distinct CDR3 sequences, about 20% of them detected once, and 40% to 50% sits in the top ten. Specimen: blood. The receptors derive from a man aged 40-49 years with Graves' ophthalmopathy.

The rearrangement links TRBV5-1 to TRBJ1-1, with D perhaps matching TRBD1 (6 bases). CDR3 length: 13 amino acids. Trimming shortened V by 8 bases and J by 5 bases, and 16 bases separated the two germline ends. The germline V gene has CDR1 SGHRS and CDR2 YFSETQ. The CDR3 reads CASRQGQRTEAFF. For the CDR3, the DNA is TGCGCCAGTAGGCAGGGGCAACGGACTGAAGCTTTCTTT.

This clonotype was found many times. V usage is TRBV2 and J usage is TRBJ2-3, with 7 bases that match TRBD1. The CDR3 spans 16 residues. Germline V gene lookup returns CDR1 SNHLY and CDR2 FYNNEI. V lost 1 base and J lost 2; bases outside the gene matches: 6. CDR3: CASSEVMGQNTDTQYF. The CDR3 DNA is TGTGCCAGCAGTGAAGTAATGGGACAGAACACAGATACGCAGTATTTT.

The rearrangement links TRBV6-2 or TRBV6-3 to TRBJ2-1; 9 bases agree with TRBD2. CDR1 is MNHEY, CDR2 SVGEGT, per germline. The CDR3 is made up of 17 amino acids. V lost 2 bases, J lost 7 bases, and 12 bases stayed unmatched. The CDR3 is CASSYPTSGGPGNEQFF. In nucleotides, the CDR3 is TGTGCCAGCAGTTACCCGACTAGCGGAGGGCCTGGGAATGAGCAGTTCTTC.

The chain recombines TRBV5-4 with TRBJ2-2; 11 bases are a match to TRBD2. V lost 4 bases, J lost 1 base, and 9 bases stayed unmatched. Germline V gene data show CDR1 as SGHNT and CDR2 as YYREEE (reference sequence). The CDR3 loop spans 18 amino acids. CDR3 bases: TGTGCCAGCAGCCCCGTTAAGACTAGCGGGGTGAACACCGGGGAGCTGTTTTTT. Translation gives CASSPVKTSGVNTGELFF.

The genes are TRBV5-1 and TRBJ2-1, with 9 positions matching TRBD2. Looked up from germline, CDR1 is SGHRS and CDR2 is YFSETQ. The trim removed 4 bases at V and 0 bases at J, leaving 11 bases unmatched. CDR3 length: 18 residues. The chain's CDR3 is CASSPPKTSGTSYNEQFF. The CDR3 DNA is TGCGCCAGCAGCCCACCAAAGACTAGCGGAACCTCCTACAATGAGCAGTTCTTC.

The chain employs TRBV4-2 and TRBJ2-1; 9 nucleotides match TRBD2. Per germline, CDR1 LGHNA and CDR2 YNFKEQ. The CDR3 has 17 residues. J gave up 3 bases and V 4 bases, and 10 bases lay outside the gene matches. CDR3 in amino acids: CASSPVVSSGNYNEQFF. As DNA, the CDR3 is TGTGCCAGCAGCCCGGTGGTTTCTAGCGGGAACTACAATGAGCAGTTCTTC.

This clonotype was seen repeatedly, ten times or more. The chain recombines TRBV6-2 or TRBV6-3 with TRBJ2-1; no firm D call. Trimming took off 7 bases at V and 0 bases at J, with 16 bases between the two ends. The CDR3 has 16 amino acids. Germline CDR1 MNHEY, CDR2 SVGEGT. CDR3 in DNA: TGTGCCAGCACCTATCGTCGGGCTAGCTCCTACAATGAGCAGTTCTTC. Translated: CASTYRRASSYNEQFF.

About this clonotype: A read error may explain this, as a much larger clone is one base away. The chain combines TRBV11-2 with TRBJ2-7; tentatively, D is TRBD1 (6 bases). Germline values: CDR1 SGHAT, CDR2 FQNNGV. V was cut by 5 bases and J by 1 base, with 15 bases left in between. CDR3 length equals 15 residues. The CDR3 DNA reads as TGTGCCAGCAGCCCGGGGACATCAACGTCCTACGAGCAGTACTTC. As protein: CASSPGTSTSYEQYF.

A few counts support this clonotype. The rearrangement links TRBV5-8 to TRBJ1-1; D perhaps matches TRBD1 (6 bases). The CDR3 contains 15 residues. The germline gives CDR1 SGHTS, CDR2 YDEGEE. V lost 1 base and J lost 0, with 10 bases in between. The CDR3 DNA reads TGTGCCAGCAGCTTGATGACAGGATTGAACACTGAAGCTTTCTTT. Translated: CASSLMTGLNTEAFF. The full variable domain, completed using reference TRBV5-8 and TRBJ1-1, is EAGVTQSPTHLIKTRGQQATLRCSPISGHTSVYWYQQALGLGLQFLLWYDEGEERNRGNFPPRFSGRQFPNYSSELNVNALELEDSALYLCASSLMTGLNTEAFFGQGTRLTVV.

Many counts were recorded for this clonotype. The chain carries TRBV9 and TRBJ2-3, with a weak D call TRBD2 (6 bases). V was pared by 1 base and J by 2 bases, with 11 bases between. The CDR3 sequence is 15 residues long. Germline lookup yields CDR1 SGDLS and CDR2 YYNGEE. CDR3 in DNA: TGTGCCAGCAGCGTATGGGGGAGGACCACAGATACGCAGTATTTT. Protein sequence: CASSVWGRTTDTQYF.

This clonotype was counted a few times. This chain connects TRBV2 to TRBJ1-6, with TRBD1 as a possible D gene (5 bases). Germline-derived CDR1 and CDR2 are SNHLY and FYNNEI. This CDR3 comprises 16 residues. Trimming pared 4 bases from V and 7 bases from J, leaving 17 bases between. The chain's CDR3 is CASSAILPGPNSPLHF. CDR3 coding DNA: TGTGCCAGCAGTGCAATATTACCGGGGCCCAATTCACCCCTCCACTTT.

The table lists this clonotype with a count of one. This chain links TRBV5-4 with TRBJ1-2; D uncertain. This CDR3 region has 14 residues. From germline, CDR1 is SGHNT and CDR2 YYREEE (reference sequence). Trimming took 6 bases from V and 8 from J, leaving 20 bases between them. The CDR3 DNA follows: TGTGCCAGCACGGAGGAGGGTCGCTTGCAGGGCTACACCTTC. Translating it yields CASTEEGRLQGYTF.

This clonotype was seen more than once but under ten times. The rearrangement links TRBV18 to TRBJ2-3; 9 bases fit TRBD1. Germline assignment: CDR1 KGHSH and CDR2 LQKENI. The CDR3 has 15 amino acids. J gave up 0 bases and V 3 bases, and 1 base lay outside the gene matches. The chain's CDR3 is CASSPDRGSTDTQYF. As DNA, the CDR3 is TGTGCCAGCTCACCGGACAGGGGAAGCACAGATACGCAGTATTTT.

The V and J genes are TRBV5-1 and TRBJ2-1; D perhaps matches TRBD2 (6 bases). With 1 base removed from V and 4 bases from J, the gap between germline ends came to 12 bases. CDR3 length: 15 residues. Germline values: CDR1 SGHRS, CDR2 YFSETQ. The CDR3 here is CASSLSASVYNEQFF. DNA of the CDR3: TGCGCCAGCAGCTTGTCCGCTAGCGTATACAATGAGCAGTTCTTC.

The chain uses TRBV7-9 and TRBJ1-2; maybe TRBD1 (5 bases). CDR1 is SEHNR and CDR2 is FQNEAQ in the germline V gene (reference sequence). The V end lost 5 bases, the J end lost 6 bases, and 10 bases lay between the germline ends. CDR3 length equals 12 residues. This CDR3 reads CASSLPGNGYTF. The CDR3, as DNA: TGTGCCAGCAGCCTCCCAGGGAATGGCTACACCTTC.

This clonotype was found many times. The J gene is TRBJ2-7, the V gene TRBV20-1, with TRBD2 matching 9 bases. The CDR3 loop spans 13 amino acids. In germline, CDR1 is DFQATT, CDR2 SNEGSKA (reference sequence). After removal of 3 bases from V and 3 bases from J, the junction contained 3 bases not matched to a gene. The CDR3 is CSASLAGSYEQYF. In DNA form, the CDR3 reads TGCAGTGCTAGCCTAGCGGGGAGCTACGAGCAGTACTTC.

This sequence joins TRBV29-1 and TRBJ1-1; D gene uncertain. This CDR3 is built from 10 residues. V was shortened by 3 bases and J by 2 bases, with 1 base between the two germline ends. The germline V gene has CDR1 SQVTM and CDR2 ANQGSEA. This chain's CDR3 is CSVDNTEAFF. The CDR3 nucleotides read TGCAGCGTTGACAACACTGAAGCTTTCTTT.

V and J are TRBV4-2 and TRBJ1-6; D gene uncertain. The CDR3 length is 18 residues. Trimming left V 0 bases short and J 2 bases short, with 14 bases between. The germline gives CDR1 LGHNA, CDR2 YNFKEQ. The CDR3 region has the DNA TGTGCCAGCAGCCAAGATAGGCTTCAGGTCACCTATAATTCACCCCTCCACTTT. As protein: CASSQDRLQVTYNSPLHF.

The CDR3 reads CASSQKFGSTYEQYF. The CDR3 bases are TGCGCCAGCAGCCAAAAATTCGGGAGTACCTACGAGCAGTACTTC. The genes are TRBV4-1 and TRBJ2-7; tentative D call: TRBD2 (6 bases). V lost 2 bases and J 2 bases, leaving 13 bases between the germline ends. This CDR3 region has 15 residues. Germline CDR1 is MGHRA and CDR2 is YSYEKL.

This clonotype came up many times. V is TRBV5-1 and J is TRBJ1-1, with D hard to call. Germline V gives CDR1 SGHRS, CDR2 YFSETQ. Trimming cost V 9 bases and J 1 base, with 13 bases left between them. The CDR3 spans 13 residues. The DNA of the CDR3 is TGCGCCACCCGGCGATGGGGGAACACTGAAGCTTTCTTT. It codes for CATRRWGNTEAFF. The full variable domain, rest sourced from reference TRBV5-1 and TRBJ1-1, is KAGVTQTPRYLIKTRGQQVTLSCSPISGHRSVSWYQQTPGQGLQFLFEYFSETQRNKGNFPGRFSGRQFSNSRSEMNVSTLELGDSALYLCATRRWGNTEAFFGQGTRLTVV.

A word on this clonotype: A much larger clonotype is one base distant, so this may be a read error. V usage is TRBV7-8 and J usage is TRBJ2-3; no clear D. Germline loops: CDR1 SGHVS, CDR2 FQNEAQ. This CDR3 is 15 amino acids long. The V gene lost 1 base and the J gene lost 0 bases, with 8 bases spanning the gap. In DNA form, the CDR3 reads TGTGCCAGCAGCTTAGACATCGGGAGCACAGATACGCAGTATTTT. Translation: CASSLDIGSTDTQYF.

This clonotype was counted between two and nine times. This chain uses TRBV28 with TRBJ2-7; the match to TRBD1 covers 12 bases. The germline CDR1 and CDR2 sequences are MDHEN and SYDVKM. This CDR3 comprises 13 residues. Trimming at V came to 10 bases and at J to 6 bases, leaving 7 bases not matched to a gene. This chain's CDR3 is CAIGTGGRVEQYF. CDR3 DNA sequence: TGTGCCATCGGGACAGGGGGCAGGGTCGAGCAGTACTTC.

The sample holds many counts of this clonotype. The chain links TRBV18 to TRBJ2-1; TRBD2 might be the D (6 bases). Germline V gene lookup returns CDR1 KGHSH and CDR2 LQKENI. This CDR3 is built from 12 residues. The V and J ends lost 3 bases and 9 bases respectively, with 9 bases between them. CDR3 nucleotides: TGTGCCAGCTCACCGGGAGGTTTTGAGCAGTTCTTC. The encoded protein is CASSPGGFEQFF.

Remarks on this clonotype: This may arise from a read error, as a much more abundant clone is one base away. The V call is TRBV11-2, the J call TRBJ2-1; possibly TRBD1 or TRBD2 for D (7 bases each). The CDR3 has 14 amino acids. V lost 5 bases and J lost 10, with 18 bases in between. Germline assignment: CDR1 SGHAT and CDR2 FQNNGV. CDR3 in amino acids: CASSPGGGSSEQFF. Here the CDR3 DNA reads TGTGCCAGCAGCCCAGGGGGGGGTAGCTCCGAGCAGTTCTTC.

This clonotype was observed a few times. The CDR3 coding sequence is TGTGCCAGCGGAGGACTGAGCACAGATACGCAGTATTTT. This gives the protein CASGGLSTDTQYF. V is TRBV5-8 and J is TRBJ2-3; perhaps TRBD2 as D (5 bases). There are 13 residues in the CDR3. The germline gives CDR1 SGHTS, CDR2 YDEGEE. V was shortened by 7 bases and J by 0 bases, with 9 bases between the two germline ends.

The chain carries TRBV6-5 and TRBJ2-2; D call uncertain. The CDR3 consists of 13 residues. In germline, CDR1 is MNHEY, CDR2 SVGAGI. V was pared by 2 bases and J by 3 bases, with 4 bases between. CDR3 in amino acids: CASSYKYTGELFF. The CDR3 nucleotides read TGTGCCAGCAGTTACAAGTACACCGGGGAGCTGTTTTTT.

This clonotype was recorded a few times. The genes are TRBV12-3 or TRBV12-4 and TRBJ2-3; 11 bases line up with TRBD2. The CDR3 totals 16 residues. Trimming removed 5 bases from V and 4 bases from J; junction bases left unmatched: 8. CDR3 sequence reads: CASSLIAGGPSDTQYF. The CDR3 nucleotides are TGTGCCAGCAGTCTAATAGCGGGAGGGCCGTCAGATACGCAGTATTTT.

This clonotype showed up many times. The chain carries TRBV12-3 or TRBV12-4 and TRBJ2-7; no clear D. This CDR3 is built from 13 residues. Deletions cut 4 bases from V and 4 bases from J, with 11 bases between. CDR3 in amino acids: CASSSQNLYEQYF. In DNA, the CDR3 is TGTGCCAGCAGTTCACAAAATTTATACGAGCAGTACTTC.

This clonotype occurred a few times. This chain uses TRBV20-1 with TRBJ1-1; D ambiguous. Germline CDR1 is DFQATT and CDR2 is SNEGSKA (reference sequence). This CDR3 has 10 amino acids. The ends were cut back, 7 bases at V and 7 bases at J, with 10 bases in the middle. This chain's CDR3 is CSVGTVEAFF. The CDR3 nucleotides are TGCAGTGTCGGAACGGTTGAAGCTTTCTTT.

This chain uses TRBV6-2 or TRBV6-3 with TRBJ2-7; 8 bases align to TRBD1. Germline V CDR1 and CDR2: MNHEY, SVGEGT. V lost 6 bases and J lost 5; bases outside the gene matches: 12. This CDR3 is built from 15 residues. Here the CDR3 DNA reads TGTGCCAGCAGACCCGCGGACAGGGTTTTCCACGAGCAGTACTTC. It is translated as CASRPADRVFHEQYF.